The 5 T cell receptor beta chains reported below all come from one sample, sequenced in a study of blood T cells in healthy people across ages. With a J-beta primer mix and a sample-barcoded 5' primer, a second PCR ran about 7 to 12 cycles. In TCRdb, the 5' RACE reads were re-called with MiXCR into one record per CDR3 protein. The sample has some 1.5 million distinct CDR3 sequences; roughly 27% are singletons. Sequences were obtained from blood. The receptors originated from a woman in her twenties or thirties in good health.

Concerning this clonotype: Mismatch with germline at one junction end may stem from a read error. The V gene is TRBV30, the J gene TRBJ2-4, with D unclear. TRBJ2-7 matches the DNA end more closely, so the J call is doubtful. CDR3 size: 11 residues. The germline V gene has CDR1 GTSNPN and CDR2 SVGIG (reference sequence). CDR3 DNA: TGTGCCAGGAGTGAAGGCTACGAGCAGTACTTC. Translating gives CARSEGYEQYF.

This chain uses TRBV5-6 with TRBJ2-7; 9 nucleotides align to TRBD2. Germline V CDR1 and CDR2: SGHDT, YYEEEE. V dropped 4 bases and J dropped 7; count of bases not matched to a gene: 9. The CDR3 has 14 residues. Here the CDR3 reads CASSKIAGANEQYF. The CDR3, as DNA: TGTGCCAGCAGCAAAATAGCGGGAGCCAATGAGCAGTACTTC.

This clonotype was detected once. One junction end disagrees with the germline gene, perhaps due to a read error. The CDR3: CASSSSGRNTGERFF. CDR3 in DNA: TGTGCCAGCAGTTCGTCGGGCCGAAACACCGGGGAGCGGTTTTTT. The chain combines TRBV12-3 or TRBV12-4 with TRBJ2-2, with D perhaps matching TRBD2 (5 bases). The CDR3 covers 15 residues.

V usage is TRBV10-3 and J usage is TRBJ1-1, with D possibly TRBD1 on 5 matching bases. CDR3 length: 14 amino acids. Per the germline V gene, CDR1 is ENHRY and CDR2 is SYGVKD. The V end was cut by 4 bases, the J end by 4 bases, with 13 bases between. The CDR3 sequence: CAISVGGGFTEAFF. The CDR3 bases are TGTGCCATCAGTGTTGGGGGGGGGTTCACTGAAGCTTTCTTT.

This clonotype was counted between two and nine times. The chain combines TRBV5-1 with TRBJ2-6; D uncertain. Germline CDR1 and CDR2: SGHRS and YFSETQ. CDR3 length: 15 amino acids. Trimming took off 1 base at V and 3 bases at J, with 8 bases between the two ends. The chain's CDR3 is CASSLSVGGANVLTF. The CDR3 DNA sequence: TGCGCCAGCAGCTTGAGTGTGGGTGGGGCCAACGTCCTGACTTTC.